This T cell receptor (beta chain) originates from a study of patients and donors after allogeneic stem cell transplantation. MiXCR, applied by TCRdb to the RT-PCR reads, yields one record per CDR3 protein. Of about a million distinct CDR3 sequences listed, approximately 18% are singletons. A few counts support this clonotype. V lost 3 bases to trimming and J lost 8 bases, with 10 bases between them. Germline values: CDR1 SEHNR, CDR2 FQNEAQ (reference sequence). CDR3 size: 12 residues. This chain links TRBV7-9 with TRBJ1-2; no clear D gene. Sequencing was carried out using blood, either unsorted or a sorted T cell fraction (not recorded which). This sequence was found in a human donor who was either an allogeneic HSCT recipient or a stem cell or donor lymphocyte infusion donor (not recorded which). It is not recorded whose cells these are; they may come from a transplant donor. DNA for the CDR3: TGTGCCAGCAGCTTCTTCCCGACGGGCTACACCTTC. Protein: CASSFFPTGYTF. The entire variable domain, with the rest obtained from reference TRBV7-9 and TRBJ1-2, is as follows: DTGVSQNPRHKITKRGQNVTFRCDPISEHNRLYWYRQTLGQGPEFLTYFQNEAQLEKSRLLSDRFSAERPKGSFSTLEIQRTEQGDSAMYLCASSFFPTGYTFGSGTRLTVV.